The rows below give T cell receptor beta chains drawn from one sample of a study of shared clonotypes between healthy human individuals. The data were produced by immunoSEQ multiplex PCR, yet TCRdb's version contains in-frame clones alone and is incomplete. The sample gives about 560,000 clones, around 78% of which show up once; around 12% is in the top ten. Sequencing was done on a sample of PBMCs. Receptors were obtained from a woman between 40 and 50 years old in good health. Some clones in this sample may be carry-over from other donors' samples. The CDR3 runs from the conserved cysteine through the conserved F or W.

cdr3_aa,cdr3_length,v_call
CASSSEAGSGYTF,13,TRBV5-1
CAISDSNYGYTF,12,TRBV10-3
CSALNVRGTNSQETQYF,17,TRBV29-1
CASSQDYGVYRQGARNTQYF,20,TRBV4-1
CASSPRDTQYF,11,TRBV2
CASGAFPGGSTDTQYF,16,TRBV27
CASSYRGAIYEQYF,14,TRBV5-6
CASSRQGEEKLFF,13,TRBV27
CASSRGQGDTRISGANVLTF,20,TRBV18
CASSAVETQYF,11,TRBV10-2
CASSRDRRGNQPQHF,15,TRBV7-8
CASRGVAETQYF,12,TRBV7-9
CSVERGAGAEQYF,13,TRBV29-1
CASSDNYEQYF,11,TRBV2
CASSQAGGTGAYEQYF,16,TRBV14
CASSLVRLNQPQHF,14,TRBV5-8
CASSVDLAAYNEQFF,15,TRBV9
CASSLRGGTYFEQYF,15,TRBV27
CASSLWGEQYF,11,TRBV7-9
CASSLGRQRLGAETQYF,17,TRBV11-3
CASSQESGYNEQFF,14,TRBV4-1
CASSESRQGWDEQFF,15,TRBV10-1
CSVGRTGVSQETQYF,15,TRBV29-1
CASSLTTASYEQYF,14,TRBV5-1
CASSRQGGNQPQHF,14,TRBV6-5
CSVRSGESNQPQHF,14,TRBV29-1
CAWTGFDEQFF,11,TRBV30
CASSSYGGAKNIQYF,15,TRBV5-5
CASSRPQGEQFF,12,TRBV7-2
CASSWAVTGELFF,13,TRBV28
CASSLDRGPYEQYF,14,TRBV10-2
CASSPGTGGAELLFF,15,TRBV28
CSVPDGFLNTEAFF,14,TRBV29-1
CSVERGLTSTDTQYF,15,TRBV29-1
CASSLSGTGVETQYF,15,TRBV5-1
CASSVTSGDNEQFF,14,TRBV19
CASSIGGRYEQYF,13,TRBV6-1
CASSLTGLPSEQYF,14,TRBV5-4
CASSSQGMGNEQFF,14,TRBV5-1
CAWGKLAGSTDTQYF,15,TRBV30
CATSRERLAQETQYF,15,TRBV15